Each of the 22 T cell receptor beta chains below was sequenced from the same sample in a study of T and B cells in COVID-19 patients. TRB was amplified from approximately 250-480 ng of blood genomic DNA. BIOMED2 TRB-A/B primer pools were used in multiplex TRB PCR. MiXCR, run by TCRdb on the multiplex PCR reads, gives a single entry per CDR3 protein. The table includes around 6,200 distinct CDR3 sequences, about 33% detected once. What was sequenced was blood. The receptor source for this set is a human donor with active COVID-19.

This clonotype has a handful of counts. J is TRBJ2-3 and V is TRBV5-6; 11 positions agree with TRBD1. Germline V CDR1 and CDR2: SGHDT, YYEEEE. V lost 6 bases, J lost 5 bases, and 14 bases stayed unmatched. The CDR3 is made up of 17 amino acids. CDR3 nucleotides: TGTGCCAGCATCCGTAGTCGGGGACAGGGGGTTGGAGATACGCAGTATTTT. Amino acid sequence: CASIRSRGQGVGDTQYF.

The J gene is TRBJ1-2, the V gene TRBV6-5; D is ambiguous. This CDR3 contains 13 residues. Trimming cost V 6 bases and J 2 bases, with 10 bases left between them. Germline CDR1 is MNHEY and CDR2 is SVGAGI. CDR3 loop: CASSLAGNYGYTF. Here the CDR3 DNA reads TGTGCCAGCAGCTTGGCGGGAAACTATGGCTACACCTTC.

The chain links TRBV7-2 to TRBJ2-3; D remains unclear. Trimming pared 7 bases from V and 1 base from J, leaving 12 bases between. CDR3 length equals 14 residues. Germline CDR1 reads SGHTA; CDR2 reads FQGNSA. This chain's CDR3 is CASTPHLGTDTQYF. Here the CDR3 DNA reads TGTGCCAGCACCCCGCACCTAGGCACAGATACGCAGTATTTT.

The V call is TRBV28, the J call TRBJ2-5; 11 bases agree with TRBD1. The CDR3 length is 15 residues. Trimming took 7 bases from V and 5 from J; bases not matched to a gene: 9. CDR1 MDHEN and CDR2 SYDVKM come from the germline V gene. The CDR3 DNA sequence: TGTGCCAGCACCGGACAGGGGGCCCTTGGTGAGACCCAGTACTTC. It yields the protein CASTGQGALGETQYF.

The chain carries TRBV5-3 and TRBJ2-2, with 8 bases aligning to TRBD1. TRBV5-3 is flagged as an ORF with uncertain function. J was trimmed by 6 bases and V by 6 bases; bases with no gene match: 16. The CDR3 spans 17 residues. The CDR3 region is CARNYQKGQGSAGELFF. As DNA, the CDR3 is TGTGCCAGAAATTACCAGAAAGGACAGGGTTCGGCCGGGGAGCTGTTTTTT.

Comments on this clonotype: Being one base from a much bigger clone, this may be a read error. V and J are TRBV29-1 and TRBJ2-7; D might be TRBD2 (6 bases). V was shortened by 1 base and J by 2 bases, with 15 bases between the two germline ends. CDR1 and CDR2 (germline): SQVTM, ANQGSEA. The length of the CDR3 is 15 residues. This CDR3 reads CSVEGEGGSTYEQYF. CDR3 DNA sequence: TGCAGCGTTGAAGGAGAGGGAGGCTCTACCTACGAGCAGTACTTC.

This chain links TRBV7-6 with TRBJ2-1; the D is unclear. The CDR3 is 14 residues long. Trimming took 2 bases from V and 1 from J, leaving 6 bases between them. Germline V gene lookup returns CDR1 SGHVS and CDR2 FNYEAQ. The CDR3 nucleotides are TGTGCCAGCAGCTTACAGGAGTCCTACAATGAGCAGTTCTTC. The encoded protein is CASSLQESYNEQFF.

The rearrangement uses TRBV6-2 or TRBV6-3 and TRBJ2-7; 9 nucleotides line up with TRBD1. CDR3 length equals 15 residues. Germline loops: CDR1 MNHEY, CDR2 SVGEGT. V lost 5 bases, J lost 1 base, and 6 bases stayed unmatched. CDR3 coding DNA: TGTGCCAGCAGTCACCCCGGGACAGGGTCCTACGAGCAGTACTTC. Its protein product is CASSHPGTGSYEQYF.

This chain's CDR3 is CASTDIVEADQPQHF. The CDR3 DNA reads TGTGCCAGCACCGACATCGTGGAGGCTGATCAGCCCCAGCATTTT. The chain couples TRBV6-1 to TRBJ1-5; D call uncertain. This CDR3 has 15 residues. Looked up from germline, CDR1 is MNHNS and CDR2 is SASEGT. V was clipped by 7 bases and J by 5 bases, with 18 bases between them.

This rearrangement joins TRBV19 to TRBJ2-3; 7 nucleotides match TRBD2. Trimming at V came to 3 bases and at J to 2 bases, leaving 14 bases not matched to a gene. The CDR3 is 18 amino acids. Germline loops: CDR1 LNHDA, CDR2 SQIVND (reference sequence). CDR3 protein: CASSIGHPGGLPTDTQYF. CDR3 DNA: TGTGCCAGTAGTATTGGTCACCCGGGGGGATTACCCACAGATACGCAGTATTTT. The full variable domain, rest sourced from reference TRBV19 and TRBJ2-3, is DGGITQSPKYLFRKEGQNVTLSCEQNLNHDAMYWYRQDPGQGLRLIYYSQIVNDFQKGDIAEGYSVSREKKESFPLTVTSAQKNPTAFYLCASSIGHPGGLPTDTQYFGPGTRLTVL.

This clonotype was found a few times. The CDR3: CASTRDGRDYGYTF. Written as DNA, the CDR3 is TGTGCCAGCACCCGGGACGGACGAGACTATGGCTACACCTTC. V gene TRBV6-5 combines with J gene TRBJ1-2; a weak D match, TRBD1 (5 bases). There are 14 residues in the CDR3. Germline V lookup: CDR1 MNHEY, CDR2 SVGAGI. V lost 7 bases and J 3 bases, leaving 15 bases between the germline ends.

The chain has TRBV27 and TRBJ1-1, with D tentatively TRBD1 (5 bases). V lost 5 bases to trimming and J lost 0 bases, with 10 bases between them. The CDR3 is made up of 14 amino acids. Germline V gene sequence: CDR1 MNHEY, CDR2 SMNVEV (reference sequence). The DNA for the CDR3 is TGTGCCAGCAGTCCGGGACTCATGAACACTGAAGCTTTCTTT. Residues: CASSPGLMNTEAFF.

Within the sample, this clonotype is medium-sized. This chain joins TRBV11-1 and TRBJ2-7; no firm D call. V was clipped by 3 bases and J by 5 bases, with 5 bases between them. Germline V CDR1 and CDR2: SGHAT, FQDESV (reference sequence). The CDR3 covers 11 residues. CDR3 protein: CASSFSNEQYF. CDR3 sequence (DNA): TGTGCCAGCAGCTTTAGCAACGAGCAGTACTTC.

The V and J genes are TRBV20-1 and TRBJ2-1, with 7 nucleotides matching TRBD1. J gave up 0 bases and V 6 bases, and 8 bases lay outside the gene matches. CDR3 size: 15 residues. In germline, CDR1 is DFQATT, CDR2 SNEGSKA (reference sequence). The CDR3 loop is CSAKNRGSSYNEQFF. DNA of the CDR3: TGCAGTGCCAAAAACAGGGGTAGCTCCTACAATGAGCAGTTCTTC.

V usage is TRBV6-5 and J usage is TRBJ1-3; 7 bases agree with TRBD1. Trimming cost V 6 bases and J 2 bases; bases outside gene matches: 7. The germline V gene has CDR1 MNHEY and CDR2 SVGAGI. The CDR3 runs to 15 residues. As DNA, the CDR3 is TGTGCCAGCAGATTGGGACAGATAGCTGGAAACACCATATATTTT. Protein product: CASRLGQIAGNTIYF.

Within the sample, this clonotype is medium-sized (0.01 to 0.1%). In DNA, the CDR3 is TGTGCCAGTAGCCGAACGGGGGGAAACACAGATACGCAGTATTTT. Its protein product is CASSRTGGNTDTQYF. The genes are TRBV19 and TRBJ2-3; TRBD2 matches 7 bases. V shed 6 bases, J shed 2 bases, and the junction held 8 bases outside the gene matches. The CDR3 has 15 amino acids. Germline values: CDR1 LNHDA, CDR2 SQIVND (reference sequence).

This clonotype has only one observation. The chain uses TRBV7-2 and TRBJ2-7; 10 bases align to TRBD2. CDR1 SGHTA and CDR2 FQGNSA come from the germline V gene. The CDR3 spans 17 residues. Trimming cost V 2 bases and J 0 bases; bases outside gene matches: 7. CDR3 bases: TGTGCCAGCAGCTTACGGACTAGCGGTATCATCTCCTACGAGCAGTACTTC. Translating it yields CASSLRTSGIISYEQYF. Complete variable domain (other parts from reference TRBV7-2 and TRBJ2-7): GAGVSQSPSNKVTEKGKDVELRCDPISGHTALYWYRQSLGQGLEFLIYFQGNSAPDKSGLPSDRFSAERTGGSVSTLTIQRTQQEDSAVYLCASSLRTSGIISYEQYFGPGTRLTVT.

CDR3 sequence reads: CAISAEAVEQFF. For the CDR3, the DNA is TGTGCCATCAGTGCGGAGGCAGTTGAGCAGTTCTTC. The gene calls are TRBV10-3 and TRBJ2-1, with D possibly matching TRBD2 (5 bases). Trimming removed 4 bases at V and 9 bases at J, with 10 bases between. The CDR3 is made up of 12 amino acids. Germline lookup yields CDR1 ENHRY and CDR2 SYGVKD.

This clonotype has only a few counts. This sequence joins TRBV27 and TRBJ2-1; a weak D match, TRBD2 (6 bases). The V gene's germline CDR1 is MNHEY and CDR2 SMNVEV (reference sequence). This CDR3 spans 16 amino acids. Trimming shortened V by 8 bases and J by 4 bases, and 21 bases separated the two germline ends. This chain's CDR3 is CASLPWSGGEYNEQFF. DNA for the CDR3: TGTGCCAGCCTCCCCTGGAGCGGAGGGGAGTACAATGAGCAGTTCTTC.

This chain connects TRBV6-5 to TRBJ2-5; TRBD2 matches at 12 bases. The CDR3 consists of 16 residues. V shed 2 bases and J 3 bases; nucleotides not matched to a gene: 4. CDR1 and CDR2 (germline): MNHEY, SVGAGI. In DNA form, the CDR3 reads TGTGCCAGCAGTTACGGGCTAGCGGGAGGGGAAGAGACCCAGTACTTC. This codes for CASSYGLAGGEETQYF.

This chain joins TRBV28 and TRBJ1-6, with D possibly TRBD1 on 5 matching bases. The CDR3 is 15 amino acids. The germline V and J ends were trimmed by 5 bases and 10 bases, with 18 bases remaining between them. Germline-derived CDR1 and CDR2 are MDHEN and SYDVKM. CDR3 protein: CASSQFQGKGSPLHF. CDR3 nucleotide sequence: TGTGCCAGCAGTCAATTTCAGGGCAAAGGATCACCCCTCCACTTT.

This clonotype came up a few times. This sequence joins TRBV6-5 and TRBJ2-3; 10 bases map to TRBD2. CDR3 length equals 16 residues. J was trimmed by 3 bases and V by 5 bases; bases with no gene match: 8. CDR1 MNHEY and CDR2 SVGAGI come from the germline V gene. The CDR3 DNA follows: TGTGCCAGCAGTGGATACGGACTAGCGGATACAGATACGCAGTATTTT. Its translation is CASSGYGLADTDTQYF.